The rows below give T cell receptor beta chains drawn from one sample of a study of regulatory dendritic cells for organ transplantation. Repertoires were generated with immunoSEQ multiplex PCR, while TCRdb's copy carries only in-frame clones and drops some. Of 4,000 or so clones in the sample, around 70% were seen once. Which antigens these TCRs recognize remains unknown. The material sequenced was memory CD8+ T cells from blood cultured with dendritic cells. Source of these receptors: a human donor in good health. CDR3s include the opening cysteine and the closing phenylalanine or tryptophan. The D gene is left open where the match is weak. Rows give clone size only sometimes, using once, few, many, or a class for an expanded clone.

hyperexpanded	TRBJ1-2	TRBV27	NA	CASSLIPLNNGYTF	TGTGCCAGCAGTTTAATCCCCCTCAATAATGGCTACACCTTC
NA	TRBJ1-1	TRBV28	NA	CASGEQGNTEAFF	TGTGCCAGCGGTGAACAGGGGAACACTGAAGCTTTCTTT
NA	TRBJ2-3	TRBV7-3	NA	CASSLVGPGTTDTQYF	TGTGCCAGCAGCTTAGTCGGGCCGGGGACCACAGATACGCAGTATTTT
NA	TRBJ2-7	TRBV4-3	TRBD1	CASSQEEGGPYEQYF	TGCGCCAGCAGCCAAGAGGAAGGGGGCCCCTACGAGCAGTACTTC
NA	TRBJ1-2	TRBV4-1	TRBD1	CASSQGDRFNYGYTF	TGCGCCAGCAGCCAGGGGGACAGATTTAACTATGGCTACACCTTC
NA	TRBJ2-1	TRBV10-2	NA	CASSITGYNEQFF	TGCGCCAGCAGTATTACGGGTTACAATGAGCAGTTCTTC
NA	TRBJ2-7	TRBV9	TRBD1	CASSVDPGTGSYEQYF	TGTGCCAGCAGCGTAGACCCAGGGACAGGTTCGTACGAGCAGTACTTC
once	TRBJ2-5	TRBV7-6	NA	CASSLTVGTQYF	TGTGCCAGCAGCTTGACCGTGGGTACCCAGTACTTC
NA	TRBJ2-7	TRBV29-1	TRBD1	CSGGTGMGYEQYF	TGCAGCGGGGGGACAGGGATGGGCTACGAGCAGTACTTC
few	TRBJ2-1	TRBV19	NA	CASSIGVLEHNEQFF	TGTGCCAGTAGTATAGGGGTGTTAGAACACAATGAGCAGTTCTTC
NA	TRBJ1-2	TRBV10-3	NA	CAISESGRKMGYGYTF	TGTGCCATCAGTGAGTCGGGAAGGAAAATGGGATATGGCTACACCTTC
few	TRBJ2-1	TRBV18	TRBD2	CASSPPWTSGIGEQFF	TGTGCCAGCTCACCACCGTGGACTAGCGGGATAGGTGAGCAGTTCTTC
NA	TRBJ1-1	TRBV7-2	NA	CASSLVPRVEAFF	TGTGCCAGCAGCTTAGTCCCCAGGGTTGAAGCTTTCTTT
NA	TRBJ2-5	TRBV13	NA	CASSLSYLQETQYF	TGTGCCAGCAGCCTATCATACCTACAAGAGACCCAGTACTTC
large	TRBJ1-2	TRBV7-9	NA	CASSSDGWYGYTF	TGTGCCAGCAGCTCCGACGGCTGGTATGGCTACACCTTC
NA	TRBJ1-1	TRBV9	NA	CASSPGSDTDTEAFF	TGTGCCAGCAGCCCCGGGTCGGACACCGACACTGAAGCTTTCTTT
NA	TRBJ1-3	TRBV27	NA	CASSSGVLGNTIYF	TGTGCCAGCAGTTCAGGGGTTCTTGGAAACACCATATATTTT
NA	TRBJ2-5	TRBV11-2	NA	CASSDRWGWFPETQYF	TGTGCCAGCAGCGACAGGTGGGGGTGGTTCCCAGAGACCCAGTACTTC
NA	TRBJ1-1	TRBV27	NA	CASSPPGQEAFF	TGTGCCAGCAGTCCCCCCGGACAGGAAGCTTTCTTT
few	TRBJ1-2	TRBV19	NA	CASSIIGSRGIYGYTF	TGTGCCAGTAGTATCATTGGGTCCCGCGGAATATATGGCTACACCTTC
NA	TRBJ2-1	TRBV5-1	NA	CASREVDGGNNEQFF	TGCGCCAGCAGAGAAGTTGATGGTGGCAACAATGAGCAGTTCTTC
NA	TRBJ1-2	TRBV4-1	TRBD1	CASAGTGDNYGYTF	TGCGCCAGCGCCGGGACAGGGGATAACTATGGCTACACCTTC